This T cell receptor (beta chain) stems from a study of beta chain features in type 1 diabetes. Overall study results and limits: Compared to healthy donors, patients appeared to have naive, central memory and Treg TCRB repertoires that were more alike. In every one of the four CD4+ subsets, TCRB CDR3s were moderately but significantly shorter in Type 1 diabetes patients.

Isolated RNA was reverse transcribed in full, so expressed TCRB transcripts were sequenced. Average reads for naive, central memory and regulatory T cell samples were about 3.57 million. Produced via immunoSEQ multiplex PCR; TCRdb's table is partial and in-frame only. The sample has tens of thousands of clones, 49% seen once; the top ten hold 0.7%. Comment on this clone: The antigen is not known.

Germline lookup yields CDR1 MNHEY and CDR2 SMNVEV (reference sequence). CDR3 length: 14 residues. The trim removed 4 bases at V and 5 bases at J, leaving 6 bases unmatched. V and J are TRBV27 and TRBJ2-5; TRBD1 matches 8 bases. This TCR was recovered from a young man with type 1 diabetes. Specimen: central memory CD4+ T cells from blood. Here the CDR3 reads CASSYGQGRETQYF. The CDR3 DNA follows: TGTGCCAGCAGTTACGGACAGGGACGGGAGACCCAGTACTTC.